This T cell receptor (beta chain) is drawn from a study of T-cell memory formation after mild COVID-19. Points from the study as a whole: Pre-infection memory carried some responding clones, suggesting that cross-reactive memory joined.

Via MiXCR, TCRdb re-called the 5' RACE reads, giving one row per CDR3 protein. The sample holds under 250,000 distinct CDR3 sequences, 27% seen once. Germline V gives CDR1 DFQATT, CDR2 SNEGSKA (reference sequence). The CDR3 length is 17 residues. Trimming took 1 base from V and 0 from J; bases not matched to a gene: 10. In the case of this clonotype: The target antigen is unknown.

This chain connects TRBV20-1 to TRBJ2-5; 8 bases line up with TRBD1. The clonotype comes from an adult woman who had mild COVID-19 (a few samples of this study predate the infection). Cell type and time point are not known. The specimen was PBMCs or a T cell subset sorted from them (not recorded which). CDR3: CSARAEARDRYQETQYF. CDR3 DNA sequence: TGCAGTGCTAGAGCCGAGGCCCGGGACAGGTACCAAGAGACCCAGTACTTC.